A single sample is the source of the 19 T cell receptor beta chains below, sequenced in a study of cytomegalovirus exposure and HLA in healthy donors. Measured with immunoSEQ multiplex PCR; TCRdb has only the in-frame clones, and not every one. The data show 150,000 or so clones, with 86% seen just once and 2.1% held by the top ten. The source material was PBMCs. These receptors originate from a human donor in good health.

V usage is TRBV5-6 and J usage is TRBJ2-3; 10 nucleotides align to TRBD2. With 3 bases clipped from V and 2 bases from J, the junction kept 3 bases outside the gene matches. This CDR3 has 15 residues. The germline V gene has CDR1 SGHDT and CDR2 YYEEEE. The CDR3, as DNA: TGTGCCAGCAGCTCGCTAGCGGGAGACACAGATACGCAGTATTTT. Protein sequence: CASSSLAGDTDTQYF.

The CDR3 region has the DNA TGTGCCATCAGTGAGTCGACTCGAGCTCAGCCCCAGCATTTT. Residues: CAISESTRAQPQHF. The chain is built from TRBV10-3 and TRBJ1-5, with no clear D. V lost 0 bases to trimming and J lost 6 bases, with 9 bases between them. There are 14 residues in the CDR3. Per the germline V gene, CDR1 is ENHRY and CDR2 is SYGVKD.

V gene TRBV7-9 combines with J gene TRBJ1-4; D call uncertain. The V end was cut by 1 base, the J end by 10 bases, with 4 bases between. This CDR3 is built from 11 residues. From germline, CDR1 is SEHNR and CDR2 FQNEAQ (reference sequence). The CDR3 DNA is TGTGCCAGCAGCTTAGTCGGAAAACTGTTTTTT. It translates to CASSLVGKLFF.

CDR3 coding DNA: TGTGCCAGCAGTTTAGGGCGGACAGTAGCTAACTATGGCTACACCTTC. This codes for CASSLGRTVANYGYTF. This chain links TRBV28 with TRBJ1-2; D might be TRBD1 (6 bases). Trimming shortened V by 2 bases and J by 0 bases, and 13 bases separated the two germline ends. The germline V gene has CDR1 MDHEN and CDR2 SYDVKM. The CDR3 consists of 16 residues.

V is TRBV18 and J is TRBJ1-2; 8 bases align to TRBD1. After removal of 3 bases from V and 1 base from J, the junction contained 13 bases not matched to a gene. Germline V CDR1 and CDR2: KGHSH, LQKENI. The CDR3 length is 18 residues. The CDR3 sequence: CASSPLSRTGSDNYGYTF. Here the CDR3 DNA reads TGTGCCAGCTCACCTCTCTCGCGGACAGGGAGTGATAACTATGGCTACACCTTC.

This chain links TRBV29-1 with TRBJ2-1, with D hard to call. The CDR3 totals 15 residues. V was pared by 7 bases and J by 0 bases, with 16 bases between. Germline V CDR1 and CDR2: SQVTM, ANQGSEA. Written as DNA, the CDR3 is TGCAGCGCCACCCGACTCCTGAGCTCCTACAATGAGCAGTTCTTC. This gives the protein CSATRLLSSYNEQFF.

The chain carries TRBV29-1 and TRBJ1-1; 8 nucleotides align to TRBD1. The ends lost 7 bases at V and 4 bases at J; junction bases unmatched: 8. The CDR3 covers 13 residues. CDR1 is SQVTM, CDR2 ANQGSEA, per germline. The DNA of the CDR3 is TGCAGCGCATGGGACAGGTTGAGCACTGAAGCTTTCTTT. Translation gives CSAWDRLSTEAFF.

CDR3: CASSLAMGQGRANEKLFF. The DNA of the CDR3 is TGTGCCAGCAGCTTGGCGATGGGACAGGGTAGGGCTAATGAAAAACTGTTTTTT. The chain couples TRBV5-4 to TRBJ1-4; 9 bases match TRBD1. V gave up 0 bases and J gave up 3 bases; unmatched junction bases: 9. The CDR3 covers 18 residues. CDR1 is SGHNT and CDR2 is YYREEE in the germline V gene (reference sequence).

The rearrangement uses TRBV7-2 and TRBJ1-3; tentatively, D is TRBD1 (5 bases). Looked up from germline, CDR1 is SGHTA and CDR2 is FQGNSA. This CDR3 is 15 amino acids long. Trimming stripped 4 bases from V and 1 base from J, with 11 bases between. CDR3 coding DNA: TGTGCCAGCAGCTCGAATACAGGATCTGGAAACACCATATATTTT. Encoded protein: CASSSNTGSGNTIYF.

This clone showed up just a few times. The rearrangement links TRBV27 to TRBJ1-4; tentative D call: TRBD1 (5 bases). In germline, CDR1 is MNHEY, CDR2 SMNVEV (reference sequence). Trimming removed 10 bases from V and 8 bases from J, with 20 bases in between. The length of the CDR3 is 14 residues. The CDR3, as DNA: TGTGCCACCAGGCGTTCAATCGACAGCGAAAAACTGTTTTTT. This translates into CATRRSIDSEKLFF.

The CDR3 sequence: CASRISGITINNEQFF. The CDR3 DNA reads as TGTGCCAGCAGAATTAGCGGGATAACAATTAACAATGAGCAGTTCTTC. The chain couples TRBV2 to TRBJ2-1; 8 bases are shared with TRBD2. The CDR3 loop spans 16 amino acids. The J segment lost 5 bases and the V segment lost 6 bases, leaving 12 bases of the junction unmatched. The germline CDR1 and CDR2 sequences are SNHLY and FYNNEI.

The CDR3 nucleotides read TGTGCCAGCAGTTACCGTAACAGGGGAGGTGGAAACACCATATATTTT. Encoded protein: CASSYRNRGGGNTIYF. The V gene is TRBV6-6, the J gene TRBJ1-3; 7 bases align to TRBD1. CDR3 length: 16 amino acids. J gave up 3 bases and V 2 bases, and 7 bases lay outside the gene matches. Germline CDR1 and CDR2: MNHNY and SVGAGI (reference sequence).

In this sample, this clone turned up a few times. This rearrangement joins TRBV7-9 to TRBJ1-1; 10 bases agree with TRBD1. Trimming removed 5 bases from V and 1 base from J; junction bases left unmatched: 4. Germline CDR1 and CDR2: SEHNR and FQNEAQ (reference sequence). This CDR3 comprises 15 residues. CDR3 residues: CASSPDRGPNTEAFF. The CDR3 DNA follows: TGTGCCAGCAGCCCCGACAGGGGGCCGAACACTGAAGCTTTCTTT.

This chain joins TRBV5-6 and TRBJ2-7; weak D call: TRBD1 (5 bases). The CDR3 consists of 17 residues. Trimming removed 6 bases at V and 3 bases at J, with 25 bases between. Per the germline V gene, CDR1 is SGHDT and CDR2 is YYEEEE. This CDR3 is CASNKLTDSATYYEQYF. Here the CDR3 DNA reads TGTGCCAGCAACAAACTAACTGACAGCGCTACCTACTACGAGCAGTACTTC.

The chain carries TRBV5-6 and TRBJ2-5, with D hard to call. V was pared by 1 base and J by 1 base, with 5 bases between. Germline-derived CDR1 and CDR2 are SGHDT and YYEEEE. The CDR3 consists of 13 residues. The chain's CDR3 is CASSLTVQETQYF. The CDR3 DNA is TGTGCCAGCAGCTTGACGGTCCAAGAGACCCAGTACTTC.

This chain links TRBV9 with TRBJ2-5; a possible D gene is TRBD2 (6 bases). The CDR3 loop spans 16 amino acids. V was clipped by 6 bases and J by 4 bases, with 22 bases between them. From germline, CDR1 is SGDLS and CDR2 YYNGEE. The CDR3 here is CASTKGTGAQIETQYF. The CDR3 DNA sequence: TGTGCCAGCACGAAAGGGACTGGAGCTCAGATAGAGACCCAGTACTTC.

The V call is TRBV5-1, the J call TRBJ2-3; D call uncertain. CDR3 length: 13 amino acids. The ends were cut back, 2 bases at V and 5 bases at J, with 9 bases in the middle. Germline V gene lookup returns CDR1 SGHRS and CDR2 YFSETQ. The CDR3 sequence: CASSLLVGDTQYF. CDR3 nucleotide sequence: TGCGCCAGCAGCTTATTAGTTGGAGATACGCAGTATTTT.

J is TRBJ1-1 and V is TRBV5-1; a possible D gene is TRBD1 (5 bases). Trimming took off 4 bases at V and 1 base at J, with 11 bases between the two ends. The CDR3 is 14 residues long. Germline CDR1 SGHRS, CDR2 YFSETQ. This CDR3 is CASSPGQTNTEAFF. The CDR3 nucleotides are TGCGCCAGCAGCCCAGGACAAACGAACACTGAAGCTTTCTTT. The whole variable domain, filled in from reference TRBV5-1 and TRBJ1-1, reads KAGVTQTPRYLIKTRGQQVTLSCSPISGHRSVSWYQQTPGQGLQFLFEYFSETQRNKGNFPGRFSGRQFSNSRSEMNVSTLELGDSALYLCASSPGQTNTEAFFGQGTRLTVV.

V and J are TRBV2 and TRBJ1-5; 10 bases line up with TRBD1. Germline V gives CDR1 SNHLY, CDR2 FYNNEI. Trimming at V came to 5 bases and at J to 2 bases, leaving 9 bases not matched to a gene. The CDR3 loop spans 17 amino acids. The CDR3 reads CASSRDRGTGGNQPQHF. The CDR3 nucleotides read TGTGCCAGCAGTCGGGACAGGGGCACGGGGGGCAATCAGCCCCAGCATTTT. Together with reference TRBV2 and TRBJ1-5, the CDR3 gives the full variable domain: EPEVTQTPSHQVTQMGQEVILRCVPISNHLYFYWYRQILGQKVEFLVSFYNNEISEKSEIFDDQFSVERPDGSNFTLKIRSTKLEDSAMYFCASSRDRGTGGNQPQHFGDGTRLSIL.